The clone carrying this T cell receptor (beta chain) was picked up one time. What it recognizes is unknown. The data belong to a study of Ad26.COV2.S vaccination and SARS-CoV-2 variants. Turning to the study itself: Donor had been placed in the Ad26.COV2.S arm of the COV1001 trial. Overall study results and limits: An underestimation of total T cell responses may have resulted from the TCR breadth and depth analyses.

Using immunoSEQ multiplex PCR, the repertoire was profiled, and TCRdb retains in-frame clones only, with some absent. The sample records roughly 680,000 clones, 89% being singletons. Treatment: 15 to 20 received Ad26.COV2.S at low or high dose, single or two shots; about 5 received placebo; per-sample allocation not given. Samples came from day 63 after the first vaccine or placebo injection. In the vaccine, an Ad26 vector expressed the SARS-CoV-2 spike of the Wuhan strain. The CDR3 is 15 residues long. Germline CDR1 reads SGHRS; CDR2 reads YFSETQ. Trimming pared 4 bases from V and 7 bases from J, leaving 15 bases between.

This chain connects TRBV5-1 to TRBJ2-6; no clear D. The clonotype originates from a person aged 18-65 years who received the Ad26.COV2.S COVID-19 vaccine or a placebo. This material consisted of peripheral blood, taken in a trial of Ad26.COV2.S vaccine versus placebo. Here the CDR3 DNA reads TGCGCCAGCAGCCGAGGCCCCTTTGGAGCCAACGTCCTGACTTTC. Its protein is CASSRGPFGANVLTF.